This T cell receptor beta chain was found in a study of identical twins. This clonotype turned up a few times. The V gene's germline CDR1 is SGHVS and CDR2 FNYEAQ. The CDR3 loop spans 16 amino acids. V lost 3 bases and J lost 3; bases outside the gene matches: 6. From the 5' RACE reads, TCRdb called clonotypes with MiXCR, one entry per CDR3 protein. This table has some 730,000 distinct CDR3 sequences, over 15% appearing once. These data are also associated with another study on T cells expressing NK-cell markers. That work adds: HCMV seropositivity marked most of the eight sequenced donors; one was seronegative. For a few donors, these clonotypes were likewise the leading ones in the CD3+CD56-NKG2C+ fraction.

This clonotype originated in a woman aged 18-29 years in good health. V gene TRBV7-6 combines with J gene TRBJ2-3; 10 bases are a match to TRBD1. The material sequenced was PBMCs. The CDR3 region has the DNA TGTGCCAGCAGCTTTTGGACAGGGGGAGGAACAGATACGCAGTATTTT. Its protein is CASSFWTGGGTDTQYF.